The 11 T cell receptor beta chains below were found in one sample sequenced in a study of long-term antiretroviral therapy in people with HIV (dated by TCRdb to the early 2020s). Sequencing of the TRB variable region was done with the immunoSEQ hsTCRB v3.0 assay at survey level resolution. TCRdb took this table from immuneACCESS and kept in-frame rearrangements with V and J called. Such tables lack part of the clones; where checked against another copy, unresolved V genes explain under half of the gap, and the rest is unexplained. The sample table shows roughly 18,000 clones, and approximately 81% are seen once. Clones ranked in the top ten supply roughly an eighth of the sample. The sample consisted of unsorted PBMCs, taken 0.3 years after starting antiretroviral therapy. The receptors were sampled from a woman in her forties or fifties with HIV.

This chain uses TRBV5-4 with TRBJ2-7, with D perhaps being TRBD1 or TRBD2 (5 bases each). CDR3 length: 15 amino acids. Per germline, CDR1 SGHNT and CDR2 YYREEE (reference sequence). V shed 0 bases and J shed 6 bases, with 16 bases lying between them. In DNA, the CDR3 is TGTGCCAGCAGCTTGGAAGCACTAGGGGTCGGCGAGCAGTACTTC. The encoded protein is CASSLEALGVGEQYF.

The J gene is TRBJ2-3, the V gene TRBV11-3, with a tentative D call TRBD2 (5 bases). The CDR3 is 15 amino acids. CDR1 is SGHNT, CDR2 YENEEA, per germline. V lost 5 bases and J lost 3, with 15 bases in between. The CDR3 is CASSRGDPGTDTQYF. CDR3 nucleotides: TGTGCCAGCAGCCGGGGTGATCCGGGGACAGATACGCAGTATTTT.

This clone was recorded a few times. The chain uses TRBV11-2 and TRBJ2-7; 8 positions match TRBD1. V lost 7 bases and J lost 3; bases outside the gene matches: 8. CDR1 and CDR2 from the germline V gene are SGHAT and FQNNGV. The CDR3 sequence is 14 residues long. The CDR3 nucleotides are TGTGCCAGCAAGATACAGGGGGGAAACTACGAGCAGTACTTC. It codes for CASKIQGGNYEQYF.

The sample holds a few counts of this clone. The chain employs TRBV19 and TRBJ1-3; D perhaps matches TRBD1 (5 bases). The CDR3 has 12 residues. V gave up 4 bases and J gave up 8 bases, with 9 bases separating them. Germline values: CDR1 LNHDA, CDR2 SQIVND (reference sequence). This CDR3 reads CASSTLRDTIYF. CDR3 coding DNA: TGTGCCAGTAGTACCCTCAGGGACACCATATATTTT. The variable domain in full, completed from reference TRBV19 and TRBJ1-3, reads DGGITQSPKYLFRKEGQNVTLSCEQNLNHDAMYWYRQDPGQGLRLIYYSQIVNDFQKGDIAEGYSVSREKKESFPLTVTSAQKNPTAFYLCASSTLRDTIYFGEGSWLTVV.

The chain employs TRBV29-1 and TRBJ2-1; D is ambiguous. The CDR3 covers 11 residues. V was shortened by 7 bases and J by 6 bases, with 10 bases between the two germline ends. CDR1 and CDR2 from the germline V gene are SQVTM and ANQGSEA. The CDR3 region is CSGGLGNEQFF. As DNA, the CDR3 is TGCAGCGGTGGGTTGGGCAATGAGCAGTTCTTC.

The CDR3 DNA is TGTGCCAGCTCTCCCCCAGGCGGCTCATTGACCCAGTACTTC. It translates to CASSPPGGSLTQYF. V gene TRBV18 combines with J gene TRBJ2-5; D is uncertain. Germline V gives CDR1 KGHSH, CDR2 LQKENI. CDR3 size: 14 residues. V was clipped by 6 bases and J by 7 bases, with 18 bases between them.

This clone was seen a handful of times. The rearrangement links TRBV6-6 to TRBJ1-5; D unresolved. The V end was cut by 2 bases, the J end by 2 bases, with 13 bases between. Germline lookup yields CDR1 MNHNY and CDR2 SVGAGI (reference sequence). CDR3 length: 16 residues. The CDR3 sequence: CASSYGTGDGNQPQHF. The CDR3, as DNA: TGTGCCAGCAGTTACGGCACCGGGGATGGCAATCAGCCCCAGCATTTT.

The rearrangement uses TRBV15 and TRBJ2-7, with 7 positions matching TRBD1. Germline-derived CDR1 and CDR2 are LNHNV and YYDKDF (reference sequence). V lost 5 bases and J lost 2; bases outside the gene matches: 9. The length of the CDR3 is 15 residues. CDR3 in amino acids: CATSGGQSLTYEQYF. The CDR3 coding sequence is TGTGCCACCAGCGGGGGACAGTCGCTTACCTACGAGCAGTACTTC.

This clone was found once. CDR3: CATSSRLAGFTDTQYF. The DNA for the CDR3 is TGTGCCACCAGTTCAAGACTAGCGGGGTTCACAGATACGCAGTATTTT. This chain uses TRBV15 with TRBJ2-3; 11 nucleotides align to TRBD2. The germline V gene has CDR1 LNHNV and CDR2 YYDKDF (reference sequence). The CDR3 runs to 16 residues. V was clipped by 6 bases and J by 2 bases; unmatched bases: 7.

This clone was picked up one time. This chain connects TRBV28 to TRBJ2-7; the D gene is possibly TRBD1 (6 bases). The germline gives CDR1 MDHEN, CDR2 SYDVKM. Between the trimmed V and J ends, which lost 2 bases and 2 bases, there was a span of 16 bases. The CDR3 consists of 16 residues. CDR3 sequence (DNA): TGTGCCAGCAGTTTACTGGGCAGGGGTGGGCCCTACGAGCAGTACTTC. Protein: CASSLLGRGGPYEQYF.

V usage is TRBV21-1 and J usage is TRBJ1-1. TRBV21-1 is a known pseudogene. The CDR3 has 15 amino acids. CDR3 coding DNA: TGTGCCAGCAGCAAAATGGGGGTGGGGCCCACTGAAGCTTTCTTT. Its protein is CASSKMGVGPTEAFF.